This is a list of T cell receptor beta chains from one sample in a study of blood T cell repertoires in COVID-19. The repertoire was sequenced with immunoSEQ multiplex PCR; TCRdb's copy has only in-frame clones and lacks some. The sample has 300,000 to 500,000 clones; roughly 90% are singletons. The sample comprised PBMCs or T cells enriched from blood (not recorded which). Receptors were obtained from a woman aged 30 to 39 with acute COVID-19. CDR3s include the opening cysteine and the closing phenylalanine or tryptophan. A D gene is named only where the DNA matches it firmly. Clone size is not always given. Where it is, it says once, few, many or a class for expanded clones.

d_call: TRBD1; j_call: TRBJ1-2; v_call: TRBV24-1; clone_size: few; cdr3_nt: TGTGCCACCAGTGACGGGACAGGGGAATGGTATGGCTACACCTTC; cdr3_aa: CATSDGTGEWYGYTF
d_call: .; j_call: TRBJ1-2; v_call: TRBV4-1; clone_size: .; cdr3_nt: TGCGCCAGCAGCCAAGAATCGGGGATGGGCGGCTACACCTTC; cdr3_aa: CASSQESGMGGYTF
d_call: .; j_call: TRBJ1-5; v_call: TRBV21-1; clone_size: .; cdr3_nt: TGTGCCAGCAGCATCACAAAGCCCCAGCATTTT; cdr3_aa: CASSITKPQHF
d_call: TRBD1; j_call: TRBJ2-7; v_call: TRBV12-3/TRBV12-4; clone_size: .; cdr3_nt: TGTGCCAGCAGCCAAGGGACAGCCAAGCAGTACTTC; cdr3_aa: CASSQGTAKQYF
d_call: TRBD1; j_call: TRBJ1-5; v_call: TRBV30; clone_size: .; cdr3_nt: TGTGCCTGGAGTGGCCTCAGGGGGAACCAGCCCCAGCATTTT; cdr3_aa: CAWSGLRGNQPQHF
d_call: .; j_call: TRBJ2-7; v_call: TRBV5-1; clone_size: .; cdr3_nt: TGCGCCAGCAGCTCGACGGGACTCCAAGCAGGGGAGCAGTACTTC; cdr3_aa: CASSSTGLQAGEQYF
d_call: TRBD1; j_call: TRBJ1-5; v_call: TRBV6-2/TRBV6-3; clone_size: .; cdr3_nt: TGTGCCAGCAGTTTCCCAGGGGGAAGCAATCAGCCCCAGCATTTT; cdr3_aa: CASSFPGGSNQPQHF
d_call: .; j_call: TRBJ1-1; v_call: TRBV7-6; clone_size: .; cdr3_nt: TGTGCCAGCAGCTTAGGGGAAGGGAGGGCAACTGAAGCTTTCTTT; cdr3_aa: CASSLGEGRATEAFF
d_call: .; j_call: TRBJ2-7; v_call: TRBV6-4; clone_size: .; cdr3_nt: TGTGCCAGAACAGCAGGGGACGGTTCCTACGAGCAGTACTTC; cdr3_aa: CARTAGDGSYEQYF
d_call: .; j_call: TRBJ1-2; v_call: TRBV14; clone_size: .; cdr3_nt: TGTGCCAGCAGCCAAAATGCTGGGGCCTATGGCTACACCTTC; cdr3_aa: CASSQNAGAYGYTF
d_call: .; j_call: TRBJ1-2; v_call: TRBV7-8; clone_size: .; cdr3_nt: TGTGCCAGCAGCCAGGAAGAGGTGGTGGATGGCTACACCTTC; cdr3_aa: CASSQEEVVDGYTF
d_call: TRBD2; j_call: TRBJ2-2; v_call: TRBV7-2; clone_size: .; cdr3_nt: TGTGCCAGCAGCCCGCACGGCGGGGGGAACACCGGGGAGCTGTTTTTT; cdr3_aa: CASSPHGGGNTGELFF
d_call: TRBD1; j_call: TRBJ1-5; v_call: TRBV3-1/TRBV3-2; clone_size: .; cdr3_nt: TGTGCCAGCAGCCAAGATCCGACAGGGACCATCAGTCAGCCCCAGCATTTT; cdr3_aa: CASSQDPTGTISQPQHF
d_call: TRBD1; j_call: TRBJ1-2; v_call: TRBV24-1; clone_size: .; cdr3_nt: TGTGCCACCAGTGAGATCAACGACAGGGGAGTTTCTGGCTACACCTTC; cdr3_aa: CATSEINDRGVSGYTF
d_call: .; j_call: TRBJ1-2; v_call: TRBV29-1; clone_size: .; cdr3_nt: TGCAGCGTTGGGACAGTGGCCTCTTCTTATGGCTACACCTTC; cdr3_aa: CSVGTVASSYGYTF
d_call: .; j_call: TRBJ2-7; v_call: TRBV19; clone_size: .; cdr3_nt: TGTGCCAGTAGTATAGATGGACTCTTACGTGGCTACGAGCAGTACTTC; cdr3_aa: CASSIDGLLRGYEQYF
d_call: .; j_call: TRBJ2-1; v_call: TRBV9; clone_size: .; cdr3_nt: TGTGCCAGCAGCGTACCCACCCCCGGGCGGGGAGTCAGGGAGCAGTTCTTC; cdr3_aa: CASSVPTPGRGVREQFF
d_call: TRBD2; j_call: TRBJ2-7; v_call: TRBV7-2; clone_size: .; cdr3_nt: TGTGCCAGCAGCTTAGCGAAAACTAGCGGGGGGGTCTACGAGCAGTACTTC; cdr3_aa: CASSLAKTSGGVYEQYF
d_call: TRBD1; j_call: TRBJ1-1; v_call: TRBV27; clone_size: .; cdr3_nt: TGTGCCAGCAAGGGACAGGGCACTGAAGCTTTCTTT; cdr3_aa: CASKGQGTEAFF
d_call: .; j_call: TRBJ1-1; v_call: TRBV18; clone_size: once; cdr3_nt: TGTGCCAGCTCACCTCCGGGGAACACTGAAGCTTTCTTT; cdr3_aa: CASSPPGNTEAFF
d_call: .; j_call: TRBJ2-7; v_call: TRBV7-9; clone_size: few; cdr3_nt: TGTGCCAGCAGCTTCGGCAGGGGCGAGCAGTACTTC; cdr3_aa: CASSFGRGEQYF
d_call: .; j_call: TRBJ1-1; v_call: TRBV4-3; clone_size: .; cdr3_nt: TGCGCCAGCAGCCAAGGCGAGCGGGGGATGAACACTGAAGCTTTCTTT; cdr3_aa: CASSQGERGMNTEAFF
d_call: .; j_call: TRBJ1-5; v_call: TRBV19; clone_size: .; cdr3_nt: TGTGCCAGTAGTATAGGGGGGGTGGCTCAGCCCCAGCATTTT; cdr3_aa: CASSIGGVAQPQHF
d_call: TRBD1; j_call: TRBJ1-1; v_call: TRBV5-1; clone_size: once; cdr3_nt: TGCGCCAGCAGCTCCAGACAGGGTAACACTGAAGCTTTCTTT; cdr3_aa: CASSSRQGNTEAFF
d_call: .; j_call: TRBJ2-6; v_call: TRBV11-2; clone_size: once; cdr3_nt: TGTGCCAGCAGCCCCAGGTCCTCTGGGGCCAACGTCCTGACTTTC; cdr3_aa: CASSPRSSGANVLTF
d_call: .; j_call: TRBJ1-6; v_call: TRBV7-2; clone_size: .; cdr3_nt: TGTGCCAGCAGCCCAGCCCGGGATGGATCACCCCTCCACTTT; cdr3_aa: CASSPARDGSPLHF
d_call: .; j_call: TRBJ2-5; v_call: TRBV7-3; clone_size: .; cdr3_nt: TGTGCCAGCAGCTTATTTGGCCCGCCACAAGACTTGGAGACCCAGTACTTC; cdr3_aa: CASSLFGPPQDLETQYF